What follows is one T cell receptor (beta chain) and its context. Between the trimmed V and J ends, which lost 5 bases and 2 bases, there was a span of 15 bases. The CDR3 contains 15 residues. Germline CDR1 is SGHRS and CDR2 is YFSETQ. Per the original methods: Cell counts per sample came from amplifying reference gene primers. Repertoires were generated with immunoSEQ multiplex PCR, while TCRdb's copy carries only in-frame clones and drops some. That table is the source of V, J and clone size, and D and trimming were worked out from the DNA. The table has 280,000 or so clones, 85% seen once. The data derive from a study of blood T cell repertoires in COVID-19.

The sequence came from a human donor in a cohort sampled during active COVID-19. The chain combines TRBV5-1 with TRBJ2-3; weak D call: TRBD2 (5 bases). Sequenced: peripheral blood. The CDR3 here is CASSPTGRLTDTQYF. In DNA, the CDR3 is TGCGCCAGCAGTCCGACGGGGAGACTCACAGATACGCAGTATTTT.